Listed here are 10 T cell receptor beta chains from one sample, sequenced in a study of breast tumors, draining lymph nodes, adjacent tissues. TCRdb fed the multiplex PCR reads into MiXCR, producing one record per CDR3 protein. The sample lists under 350,000 distinct CDR3 sequences; over 30% were seen once. Samples came from axillary lymph nodes draining the breast cancer. Sequences were obtained from axillary lymph node tissue. The receptors stem from a female donor with breast cancer. Some clones in this sample may be carry-over from other donors' samples.

This clonotype has at least ten counts. The genes are TRBV7-2 and TRBJ2-3; D not certain. The CDR3 runs 15 residues. Germline CDR1 SGHTA, CDR2 FQGNSA. Trimming removed 1 base from V and 0 bases from J, with 8 bases in between. The CDR3, as DNA: TGTGCCAGCAGCTTAGACGACAAGAGCACAGATACGCAGTATTTT. Encoded protein: CASSLDDKSTDTQYF. Full variable domain (missing parts from reference TRBV7-2 and TRBJ2-3): GAGVSQSPSNKVTEKGKDVELRCDPISGHTALYWYRQSLGQGLEFLIYFQGNSAPDKSGLPSDRFSAERTGGSVSTLTIQRTQQEDSAVYLCASSLDDKSTDTQYFGPGTRLTVL.

The rearrangement joins TRBV10-2 to TRBJ2-1, with 8 nucleotides matching TRBD2. This CDR3 contains 14 residues. The ends lost 10 bases at V and 5 bases at J; junction bases unmatched: 10. Germline CDR1 is WSHSY and CDR2 is SAAADI. For the CDR3, the DNA is TGCGCCACTCAACCGGGACTAGGCAACAATGAGCAGTTCTTC. This encodes CATQPGLGNNEQFF.

The chain carries TRBV7-3 and TRBJ2-7; possible D gene TRBD1, 7 bases. The V gene lost 2 bases and the J gene lost 1 base, with 24 bases spanning the gap. This CDR3 is built from 19 residues. Germline values: CDR1 SGHTA, CDR2 FQGTGA. The CDR3 loop reads CASSLGGWGRGAGSYEQYF. CDR3 coding DNA: TGTGCCAGCAGCTTAGGGGGGTGGGGCAGGGGGGCGGGTTCCTACGAGCAGTACTTC.

This clonotype was seen only a few times. A read error may explain this, as a much larger clone is one base away. The chain uses TRBV20-1 and TRBJ2-3, with 8 bases lining up with TRBD2. This CDR3 is 15 amino acids long. From germline, CDR1 is DFQATT and CDR2 SNEGSKA (reference sequence). J gave up 4 bases and V 0 bases, and 6 bases lay outside the gene matches. The CDR3 DNA reads as TGCAGTGCTAGAGAACGTAGCGGGACGCCAGATACGCAGTATTTT. This sequence encodes CSARERSGTPDTQYF.

This clonotype has a count of ten or more. This chain connects TRBV5-1 to TRBJ2-1; D is perhaps TRBD2 (5 bases). With 5 bases removed from V and 4 bases from J, the gap between germline ends came to 16 bases. The CDR3 runs to 15 residues. The V gene's germline CDR1 is SGHRS and CDR2 YFSETQ. DNA for the CDR3: TGCGCCAGCAGTCCGGGCCTAGCCCCGTACAATGAGCAGTTCTTC. Translating gives CASSPGLAPYNEQFF.

This clonotype was detected many times. This rearrangement joins TRBV12-3 or TRBV12-4 to TRBJ2-3, with 11 bases matching TRBD2. J lost 6 bases, V lost 7 bases, and 9 bases had no gene match. CDR3 length: 15 residues. This CDR3 reads CASIGLSGRADTQYF. CDR3 bases: TGTGCCAGCATTGGGCTTAGCGGGAGGGCGGATACGCAGTATTTT.

This chain uses TRBV6-1 with TRBJ1-1, with unresolved D. CDR3 size: 12 residues. V lost 4 bases and J 6 bases, leaving 9 bases between the germline ends. Germline CDR1 reads MNHNS; CDR2 reads SASEGT. The CDR3 protein is CASSGGWAEAFF. CDR3 nucleotide sequence: TGTGCCAGCAGTGGAGGGTGGGCTGAAGCTTTCTTT.

Comment on this clonotype: Since no conserved phenylalanine or tryptophan closes the CDR3, a read error is the likely cause. The CDR3 spells CASSYFAGGTETQYC. For the CDR3, the DNA is TGTGCCAGCAGTTACTTTGCAGGGGGTACGGAGACCCAGTACTGC. The chain links TRBV28 to TRBJ2-5, with TRBD1 matching 7 bases. The CDR3 contains 15 residues. CDR1 and CDR2 from the germline V gene are MDHEN and SYDVKM. The V and J ends lost 4 bases and 5 bases, in that order; junction bases with no gene match: 10.

This clonotype was detected many times. The genes are TRBV20-1 and TRBJ2-1; the match to TRBD2 covers 14 bases. Germline trimming cut 6 bases from V and 10 bases from J; bases unmatched to any gene: 17. CDR3 size: 17 residues. The germline V gene has CDR1 DFQATT and CDR2 SNEGSKA (reference sequence). CDR3 amino acids: CSARPSPGLAGEGEQFF. CDR3 nucleotide sequence: TGCAGTGCCCGACCCTCCCCGGGACTAGCGGGAGAGGGGGAGCAGTTCTTC.

This clonotype was seen at least ten times. The CDR3 is CASSYLYSPLHF. The CDR3 region has the DNA TGTGCCAGCAGTTACTTATATTCACCCCTCCACTTT. The rearrangement joins TRBV6-5 to TRBJ1-6; D gene uncertain. The germline gives CDR1 MNHEY, CDR2 SVGAGI. The CDR3 runs to 12 residues. The ends were cut back, 1 base at V and 8 bases at J, with 3 bases in the middle.